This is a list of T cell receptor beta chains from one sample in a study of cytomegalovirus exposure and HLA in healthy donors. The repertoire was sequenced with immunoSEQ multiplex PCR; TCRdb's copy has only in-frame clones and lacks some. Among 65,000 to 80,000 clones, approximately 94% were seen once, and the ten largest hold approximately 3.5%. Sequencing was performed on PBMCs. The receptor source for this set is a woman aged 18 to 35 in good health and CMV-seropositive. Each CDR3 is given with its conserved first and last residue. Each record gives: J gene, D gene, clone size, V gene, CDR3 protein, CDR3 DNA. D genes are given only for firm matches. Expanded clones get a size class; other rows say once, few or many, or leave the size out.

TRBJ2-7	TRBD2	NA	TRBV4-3	CASSQERWGSGTSYEQYF	TGCGCCAGCAGCCAAGAACGATGGGGTAGCGGGACCTCTTACGAGCAGTACTTC
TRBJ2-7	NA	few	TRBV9	CASSVAEDEQYF	TGTGCCAGCAGCGTCGCAGAGGACGAGCAGTACTTC
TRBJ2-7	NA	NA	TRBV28	CASSLRGEEQYF	TGTGCCAGCAGCTTAAGGGGCGAGGAGCAGTACTTC
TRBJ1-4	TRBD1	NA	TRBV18	CASSQNRGSRDEKLFF	TGTGCCAGCTCACAAAACAGGGGATCTAGAGATGAAAAACTGTTTTTT
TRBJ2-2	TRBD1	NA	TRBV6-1	CASSEEGQGTTGELFF	TGTGCCAGCAGTGAGGAGGGACAGGGGACCACCGGGGAGCTGTTTTTT
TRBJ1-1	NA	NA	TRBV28	CASRLFGGANTEAFF	TGTGCCAGCAGGCTGTTTGGGGGCGCAAACACTGAAGCTTTCTTT
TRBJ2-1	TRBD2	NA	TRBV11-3	CASSLVAGVYNEQFF	TGTGCCAGCAGCTTAGTAGCGGGAGTTTACAATGAGCAGTTCTTC
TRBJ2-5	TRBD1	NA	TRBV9	CASSHRGLQETQYF	TGTGCCAGCAGCCACAGGGGGCTACAAGAGACCCAGTACTTC
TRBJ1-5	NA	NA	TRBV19	CASSINQGLNQPQHF	TGTGCCAGTAGTATTAATCAGGGATTGAATCAGCCCCAGCATTTT
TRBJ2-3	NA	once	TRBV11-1	CASSLHSPSTDTQYF	TGTGCCAGCAGCTTACACAGTCCTAGCACAGATACGCAGTATTTT
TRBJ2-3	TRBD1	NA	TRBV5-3	CARSLGQGHSTDTQYF	TGTGCCAGAAGCTTGGGACAGGGCCATAGCACAGATACGCAGTATTTT
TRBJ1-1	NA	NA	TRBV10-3	CAISEADTEAFF	TGTGCCATCAGTGAGGCGGACACTGAAGCTTTCTTT
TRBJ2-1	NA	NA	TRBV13	CASSFTGDEQFF	TGTGCCAGCAGCTTCACAGGTGATGAGCAGTTCTTC
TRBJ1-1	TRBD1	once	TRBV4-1	CASSQGSTGDISAFF	TGCGCCAGCAGCCAAGGGTCTACAGGGGATATTTCGGCTTTCTTT
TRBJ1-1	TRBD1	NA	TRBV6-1	CASSVRDRGSDTEAFF	TGTGCCAGCAGTGTCCGGGACAGGGGGTCGGACACTGAAGCTTTCTTT
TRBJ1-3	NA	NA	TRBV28	CASSLGGSRGNTIYF	TGTGCCAGCAGTTTAGGCGGCTCGCGGGGAAACACCATATATTTT
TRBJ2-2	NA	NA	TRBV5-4	CAAGSVTGELFF	TGTGCCGCGGGTAGCGTCACCGGGGAGCTGTTTTTT
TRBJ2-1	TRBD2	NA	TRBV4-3	CASSQTSGGAGEQFF	TGCGCCAGCAGCCAAACTAGCGGGGGGGCCGGTGAGCAGTTCTTC
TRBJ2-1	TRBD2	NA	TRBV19	CASSKSGGSISYNEQFF	TGTGCCAGTAGTAAGAGCGGGGGTTCCATATCCTACAATGAGCAGTTCTTC
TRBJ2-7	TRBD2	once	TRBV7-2	CASSSRRGGAGEQYF	TGTGCCAGCAGCTCCCGCCGGGGGGGGGCAGGCGAGCAGTACTTC
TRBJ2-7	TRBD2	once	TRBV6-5	CASFGSGRIYEQYF	TGTGCCAGCTTTGGGAGCGGGAGAATCTACGAGCAGTACTTC
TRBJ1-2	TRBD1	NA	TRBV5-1	CASSKGQGDYGYTF	TGCGCCAGCAGCAAGGGACAGGGGGACTATGGCTACACCTTC
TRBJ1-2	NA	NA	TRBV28	CASSETGPRGYGYTF	TGTGCCAGCAGTGAAACAGGGCCAAGGGGCTATGGCTACACCTTC
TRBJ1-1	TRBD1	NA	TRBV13	CASSRRPQGANTEAFF	TGTGCCAGCAGCCGCCGACCACAGGGGGCAAACACTGAAGCTTTCTTT
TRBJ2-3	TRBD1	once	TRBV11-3	CASSSRFGDRGTDTQYF	TGTGCCAGCAGCTCGAGGTTCGGGGACAGGGGCACAGATACGCAGTATTTT
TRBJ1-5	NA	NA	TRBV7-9	CASSLAVGAYSNQPQHF	TGTGCCAGCAGCTTAGCGGTTGGGGCCTATAGCAATCAGCCCCAGCATTTT